The clone carrying this T cell receptor (beta chain) was picked up a small number of times. Clones were read by immunoSEQ multiplex PCR, and TCRdb kept only the in-frame ones, dropping some. The profile shows fewer than 250,000 clones, approximately 82% of them singletons. The data belong to a study of blood T cell repertoires in COVID-19. V lost 6 bases, J lost 6 bases, and 11 bases stayed unmatched. Germline lookup yields CDR1 SNHLY and CDR2 FYNNEI. The CDR3 is 15 amino acids. This TCR was sampled from a man in his fifties with active or convalescent COVID-19. The V and J genes are TRBV2 and TRBJ1-5, with 7 bases that match TRBD1. Sequencing was done on a sample of peripheral blood. The CDR3 region is CASSGIRQGSQPQHF. The CDR3 coding sequence is TGTGCCAGCAGCGGGATAAGACAGGGAAGTCAGCCCCAGCATTTT.